The 17 T cell receptor beta chains below come from one sample, sequenced in a study of blood T cell repertoires in COVID-19. Using immunoSEQ multiplex PCR, the repertoire was profiled, and TCRdb retains in-frame clones only, with some absent. The sample lists roughly 270,000 clones, roughly 80% occurring once. The sample consisted of PBMCs or T cells enriched from blood (not recorded which). These receptors all stem from a man aged 35 to 55 who had been exposed to COVID-19.

The chain is built from TRBV5-6 and TRBJ2-2; 11 bases map to TRBD2. The CDR3 length is 18 residues. Per germline, CDR1 SGHDT and CDR2 YYEEEE. Trimming removed 4 bases from V and 5 bases from J; junction bases left unmatched: 13. In DNA form, the CDR3 reads TGTGCCAGCAGCCCTAGGGGGCTAGCGGGAGGTTTAACCGGGGAGCTGTTTTTT. Residues: CASSPRGLAGGLTGELFF.

The rearrangement joins TRBV7-3 to TRBJ2-1; TRBD2 agrees at 11 bases. In germline, CDR1 is SGHTA, CDR2 FQGTGA. The J segment lost 7 bases and the V segment lost 5 bases, leaving 4 bases of the junction unmatched. This CDR3 has 14 residues. The CDR3: CASSPGTSGNEQFF. The CDR3 nucleotides are TGTGCCAGCAGCCCGGGGACTAGCGGAAATGAGCAGTTCTTC.

The sample holds a few counts of this clone. The J gene is TRBJ2-5, the V gene TRBV7-6; 11 positions agree with TRBD1. The CDR3 is 14 residues long. With 5 bases clipped from V and 10 bases from J, the junction kept 9 bases outside the gene matches. The germline V gene encodes CDR1 SGHVS and CDR2 FNYEAQ. The CDR3 sequence is CASSPGTGGVGQYF. In nucleotides, the CDR3 is TGTGCCAGCAGCCCAGGGACAGGGGGTGTAGGCCAGTACTTC. The full variable domain, its missing parts supplied by reference TRBV7-6 and TRBJ2-5, is GAGVSQSPRYKVTKRGQDVALRCDPISGHVSLYWYRQALGQGPEFLTYFNYEAQQDKSGLPNDRFSAERPEGSISTLTIQRTEQRDSAMYRCASSPGTGGVGQYFGPGTRLLVL.

This clone was observed once. CDR3 protein: CASSSRDFPPPNVLTF. The CDR3 DNA is TGTGCCAGCAGCTCTAGGGACTTTCCACCCCCCAACGTCCTGACTTTC. The chain combines TRBV7-8 with TRBJ2-6, with a weak D call TRBD2 (6 bases). This CDR3 has 16 residues. The germline CDR1 and CDR2 sequences are SGHVS and FQNEAQ. V lost 4 bases and J 8 bases, leaving 18 bases between the germline ends.

This chain uses TRBV27 with TRBJ2-7, with a weak D call TRBD1 (5 bases). This CDR3 contains 15 residues. Trimming cost V 3 bases and J 5 bases, with 17 bases left between them. Germline V lookup: CDR1 MNHEY, CDR2 SMNVEV (reference sequence). In nucleotides, the CDR3 is TGTGCCAGCAGTTTCGGATCAGGGTCTATCGACGAGCAGTACTTC. Translation: CASSFGSGSIDEQYF.

This clone was counted a single time. The rearrangement joins TRBV11-3 to TRBJ2-5; D is perhaps TRBD2 (5 bases). Trimming stripped 3 bases from V and 7 bases from J, with 18 bases between. There are 15 residues in the CDR3. The germline V gene has CDR1 SGHNT and CDR2 YENEEA. The CDR3 DNA follows: TGTGCCAGCAGCTTCGCCCGAGTAGATCGGGGGACCCAGTACTTC. Translating it yields CASSFARVDRGTQYF.

This clone was detected only a few times. The rearrangement joins TRBV6-5 to TRBJ1-5; D gene uncertain. This CDR3 has 14 residues. Germline CDR1 and CDR2: MNHEY and SVGAGI. Trimming took off 6 bases at V and 4 bases at J, with 13 bases between the two ends. The CDR3 is CASRTSSTNQPQHF. The CDR3 DNA is TGTGCCAGCAGGACCTCTTCGACAAATCAGCCCCAGCATTTT.

The genes are TRBV25-1 and TRBJ2-2; weak D call: TRBD1 (5 bases). Deletions cut 0 bases from V and 5 bases from J, with 10 bases between. CDR1 is MGHDK, CDR2 SYGVNS, per germline. CDR3 length: 15 residues. CDR3 region: CASSEYRTQTGELFF. The CDR3 bases are TGTGCCAGCAGTGAATATAGGACACAGACCGGGGAGCTGTTTTTT.

J is TRBJ2-1 and V is TRBV3-1 (or the pseudogene TRBV3-2); no clear D gene. Germline values: CDR1 LGHDT, CDR2 YNNKEL (reference sequence). V shed 4 bases and J shed 5 bases, with 3 bases lying between them. The CDR3 sequence is 11 residues long. DNA for the CDR3: TGTGCCAGCAGCCCAGACAATGAGCAGTTCTTC. Its protein product is CASSPDNEQFF.

In this sample, this clone turned up once. The chain recombines TRBV18 with TRBJ2-1, with no clear D. From germline, CDR1 is KGHSH and CDR2 LQKENI. The CDR3 contains 14 residues. V lost 0 bases and J 10 bases, leaving 13 bases between the germline ends. The CDR3 DNA sequence: TGTGCCAGCTCACCACCGAGTAGCCATCAGGAGCAGTTCTTC. It encodes CASSPPSSHQEQFF.

This clone was detected a few times. The CDR3 reads CASSPRGAGRLHTQYF. In DNA form, the CDR3 reads TGTGCCAGCAGTCCACGGGGGGCCGGACGTCTGCATACGCAGTATTTT. The chain links TRBV3-1 (or the pseudogene TRBV3-2) to TRBJ2-3; D is possibly TRBD2 (7 bases). The V end was cut by 6 bases, the J end by 7 bases, with 23 bases between. In germline, CDR1 is LGHDT, CDR2 YNNKEL (reference sequence). The CDR3 totals 16 residues.

V gene TRBV7-2 combines with J gene TRBJ2-1, with D possibly TRBD2 on 5 matching bases. Germline lookup yields CDR1 SGHTA and CDR2 FQGNSA. V dropped 5 bases and J dropped 2 bases, with 7 bases sitting between them. The CDR3 spans 13 residues. CDR3 DNA: TGTGCCAGCAGCGGGAGTGCCTACAATGAGCAGTTCTTC. This codes for CASSGSAYNEQFF.

As concerns this clone: It is unclear where the CDR3 begins or ends on the DNA, so no DNA is shown, and the CDR3 is as TCRdb lists it. This chain's CDR3 is CASSSSTGRNSPLHF. The genes are TRBV28 and TRBJ1-6; TRBD1, as called in the table, went unchecked against the DNA. Germline CDR1 MDHEN, CDR2 SYDVKM. Counting both end residues, the CDR3 totals 15 amino acids.

The gene calls are TRBV10-3 and TRBJ2-7, with 8 positions matching TRBD1. The germline V gene encodes CDR1 ENHRY and CDR2 SYGVKD. V shed 5 bases, J shed 3 bases, and the junction held 9 bases outside the gene matches. This CDR3 comprises 15 residues. CDR3 bases: TGTGCCATCAGTAAAGGACAGGGCGGGATCTACGAGCAGTACTTC. Amino acids: CAISKGQGGIYEQYF.

The chain recombines TRBV10-2 with TRBJ1-2; TRBD1 might be the D (6 bases). V lost 2 bases to trimming and J lost 5 bases, with 9 bases between them. There are 13 residues in the CDR3. In germline, CDR1 is WSHSY, CDR2 SAAADI. The CDR3, as DNA: TGCGCCAGCAGTGAGATACAGGGTTATGGCTACACCTTC. Encoded protein: CASSEIQGYGYTF.

CDR3 sequence reads: CASSFQGYEQYF. In DNA, the CDR3 is TGTGCCAGCAGCTTTCAGGGCTACGAGCAGTACTTC. This rearrangement joins TRBV7-9 to TRBJ2-7; weak D call: TRBD1 (5 bases). This CDR3 is built from 12 residues. V was pared by 3 bases and J by 3 bases, with 6 bases between. Per the germline V gene, CDR1 is SEHNR and CDR2 is FQNEAQ (reference sequence). Supplemented by reference TRBV7-9 and TRBJ2-7, the full variable domain reads DTGVSQNPRHKITKRGQNVTFRCDPISEHNRLYWYRQTLGQGPEFLTYFQNEAQLEKSRLLSDRFSAERPKGSFSTLEIQRTEQGDSAMYLCASSFQGYEQYFGPGTRLTVT.

This chain connects TRBV5-1 to TRBJ2-7; 9 positions match TRBD1. Trimming at V came to 1 base and at J to 5 bases, leaving 7 bases not matched to a gene. The V gene's germline CDR1 is SGHRS and CDR2 YFSETQ. This CDR3 is 15 amino acids long. The CDR3 DNA sequence: TGCGCCAGCAGCTTGTTCGGGACAGGGAGCCACGAGCAGTACTTC. Amino acids: CASSLFGTGSHEQYF. Drawing the rest from reference TRBV5-1 and TRBJ2-7, the complete variable domain is KAGVTQTPRYLIKTRGQQVTLSCSPISGHRSVSWYQQTPGQGLQFLFEYFSETQRNKGNFPGRFSGRQFSNSRSEMNVSTLELGDSALYLCASSLFGTGSHEQYFGPGTRLTVT.